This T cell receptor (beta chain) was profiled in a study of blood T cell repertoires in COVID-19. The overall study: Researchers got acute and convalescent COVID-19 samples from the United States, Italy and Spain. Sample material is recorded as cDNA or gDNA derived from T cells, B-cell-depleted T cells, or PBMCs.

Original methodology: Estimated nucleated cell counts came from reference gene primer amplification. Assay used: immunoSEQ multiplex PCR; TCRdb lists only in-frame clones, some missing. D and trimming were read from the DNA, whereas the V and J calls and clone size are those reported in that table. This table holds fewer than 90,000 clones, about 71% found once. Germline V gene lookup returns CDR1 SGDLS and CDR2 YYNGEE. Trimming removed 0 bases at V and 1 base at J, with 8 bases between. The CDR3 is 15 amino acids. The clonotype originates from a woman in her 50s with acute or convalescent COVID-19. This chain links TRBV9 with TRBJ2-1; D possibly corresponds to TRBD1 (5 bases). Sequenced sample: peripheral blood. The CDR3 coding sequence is TGTGCCAGCAGCGTAGTAGGGGAATCCTACAATGAGCAGTTCTTC. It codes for CASSVVGESYNEQFF.